These T cell receptor beta chains were read from a single sample in a study of CD4 and CD8 cells across lung adenocarcinoma regions. TCRdb analysed the PCR reads with MiXCR anew, one entry per CDR3 protein. The table records under 8,000 distinct CDR3 sequences, roughly half of them present only once. Sequenced input: CD8+ T cells from the center of a lung tumor. These TCRs come from a male donor with lung adenocarcinoma. The CD4 and CD8 labels of this study may be unreliable. CDR3s include the opening cysteine and the closing phenylalanine or tryptophan. Each record gives: D gene, V gene, CDR3 protein. D genes are given only for firm matches.

>.|TRBV7-2
CASSSRRKGEAFF
>TRBD2|TRBV6-2/TRBV6-3
CAGKDRGSKETQYF
>.|TRBV6-1
CASSEAESSYEQYF
>.|TRBV6-1
CASTPPIEGNTEAFF
>.|TRBV6-1
CAGSPLQGLNTQFF
>TRBD1|TRBV27
CASSTTGYGEAFF
>TRBD2|TRBV10-2
CASSASGSELEQFF
>.|TRBV5-5
CASSLYGGGANMNTEAFF
>.|TRBV4-1
CASSQDPGEGMETQYF
>TRBD2|TRBV6-9
CASSYPLPRVLAGRVYEQYF
>.|TRBV27
CASSFQGTPLHF
>TRBD2|TRBV4-1
CASSYGTSGIYEQFF
>.|TRBV11-2
CASSSAGFQSPLHF
>TRBD2|TRBV7-2
CASSSGLAGNNVLTF
>TRBD2|TRBV5-8
CASSLGLAGLTDTQYF
>TRBD2|TRBV11-2
CASSPRVAGRTEQYF
>.|TRBV10-3
CAISRVSTDAQYF